The next 5 T cell receptor beta chains were all read from a single sample in a study of blood T cells in healthy people across ages. Then a second PCR, running roughly 7 to 11 cycles, was carried out with a sample-barcoded 5' primer and a J-beta primer mix. TCRdb processed the 5' RACE reads anew with MiXCR; each CDR3 protein has one entry. Altogether some 370,000 distinct CDR3 sequences are present, over 45% being singletons, with the ten largest covering around 49%. Sequencing input: blood. All receptors derive from a man between 60 and 70 years old in good health.

This clonotype was counted many times. The genes are TRBV20-1 and TRBJ2-4; D is uncertain. This CDR3 comprises 16 residues. Between the trimmed V and J ends, which lost 0 bases and 3 bases, there was a span of 15 bases. The germline gives CDR1 DFQATT, CDR2 SNEGSKA (reference sequence). The CDR3 loop reads CSAREVASPLKNIQYF. DNA for the CDR3: TGCAGTGCTAGAGAGGTCGCAAGCCCTCTCAAAAACATTCAGTACTTC.

This clonotype was recorded a few times. The chain uses TRBV5-1 and TRBJ2-3; 12 bases fit TRBD2. J was trimmed by 2 bases and V by 4 bases; bases with no gene match: 8. CDR1 is SGHRS, CDR2 YFSETQ, per germline. CDR3 length: 17 residues. Here the CDR3 DNA reads TGCGCCAGCAGCCCGACCGGGACTAGCGGGCCCACAGATACGCAGTATTTT. Protein: CASSPTGTSGPTDTQYF.

This sequence joins TRBV29-1 and TRBJ2-3; 7 bases fit TRBD1. CDR3 size: 15 residues. CDR1 is SQVTM and CDR2 is ANQGSEA in the germline V gene. After removal of 6 bases from V and 2 bases from J, the junction contained 11 bases not matched to a gene. CDR3 nucleotides: TGCAGCGTCGCCCGGGACAGCATTTTCACAGATACGCAGTATTTT. Translated: CSVARDSIFTDTQYF.

The V gene is TRBV7-2, the J gene TRBJ2-3, with D possibly being TRBD2 (6 bases). Trimming shortened V by 5 bases and J by 6 bases, and 9 bases separated the two germline ends. Germline V gene sequence: CDR1 SGHTA, CDR2 FQGNSA. This CDR3 is 12 amino acids long. CDR3 in DNA: TGTGCCAGCAGCCCTCTAGCGGATACGCAGTATTTT. This codes for CASSPLADTQYF.

This clonotype appeared a single time. The rearrangement joins TRBV2 to TRBJ2-7, with D unclear. The DNA end favors TRBJ2-5, so the J call may be wrong. CDR3 length: 14 residues. CDR1 SNHLY and CDR2 FYNNEI come from the germline V gene. The CDR3 is CASSERRGGETQYF. As DNA, the CDR3 is TGTGCCAGCAGTGAGCGGAGAGGTGGCGAGACCCAGTACTTC.